The rows below give T cell receptor beta chains drawn from one sample of a study of tumor and adjacent non-tumor tissue in lung cancer. TCRdb passed the multiplex PCR reads through MiXCR, listing each CDR3 protein once. The sample lists approximately 70,000 distinct CDR3 sequences, about three quarters occurring once. Specimen: lung tumor tissue. These receptors were collected from a man between 60 and 75 years old with non-small cell lung cancer. Each CDR3 is given with its conserved first and last residue. D genes are given only for firm matches. Clone size, where shown, is once, few, many, or a class for clones that have expanded.

j_gene | d_gene | abundance | v_gene | CDR3nt | CDR3aa
TRBJ2-1 | TRBD2 | - | TRBV19 | TGTGCCAGTAGTATATACCCGGGAGGTCTCGAGCAGTTCTTT | CASSIYPGGLEQFF
TRBJ1-1 | - | - | TRBV29-1 | TGCAGCGTTGCGCCAGCGAACACTGAAGCTTTCTTT | CSVAPANTEAFF
TRBJ2-1 | - | - | TRBV5-4 | TGTGCCAGCAGCCCCGCCCCAGACGATGAGCAGTTTTTC | CASSPAPDDEQFF
TRBJ2-5 | - | - | TRBV29-1 | TGCAGTGCTGATGGGCATCTAGCGAGCCAAGAGACCCTGTACTTC | CSADGHLASQETLYF
TRBJ2-1 | - | - | TRBV6-1 | TGTGCCAGCGGTAGAAGTGGGGGTTGGTACAATGAGCGGTTCTTC | CASGRSGGWYNERFF
TRBJ2-1 | TRBD2 | - | TRBV11-2 | TGTGCCAGCAGCTCCACCCGACTAGCCCGCCCTCTCTTC | CASSSTRLARPLF
TRBJ2-7 | - | - | TRBV20-1 | TGCAGTACCCCGAAGTCGGGAGACGTAGGAGAACAGTACTTC | CSTPKSGDVGEQYF
TRBJ1-1 | - | few | TRBV20-1 | TGCAGTGCGGGCAAGGACACTGAGGCTTTCTTT | CSAGKDTEAFF
TRBJ2-7 | TRBD2 | - | TRBV6-5 | TGTGCCGGCAGTCAATCGAGGCGGGAGACGACCGAGCAGTACTTC | CAGSQSRRETTEQYF
TRBJ1-1 | - | many | TRBV28 | TGTGCCAGCAGTTTGGGAGCAGGGGATGTTTCGACGAGGACTGAAGCTTTCTTT | CASSLGAGDVSTRTEAFF
TRBJ2-6 | - | - | TRBV29-1 | TGCACCGCGGCGGGGTTAGATGCTGGGGCCAACGCCCTGACTTTC | CTAAGLDAGANALTF
TRBJ1-1 | TRBD1 | once | TRBV20-1 | TGCAATACTAGAGGGGGCAGAAACATGAACACTGAAGCTTTCTTT | CNTRGGRNMNTEAFF
TRBJ2-3 | TRBD1 | few | TRBV7-9 | TGTGCCAGCAGCTCTCCCCCGGGACAGGTGCTCACAGATACGCAGTATTTT | CASSSPPGQVLTDTQYF
TRBJ1-6 | - | once | TRBV12-3/TRBV12-4 | TGTGCCAGCAGTGCGGGATCCTATAATTCACCATTCCACTTT | CASSAGSYNSPFHF
TRBJ1-1 | - | many | TRBV20-1 | TGCAGTGCTAGAGAGGTTCTGGACAGCACCATGAACACTGAAGCTTTCTTT | CSAREVLDSTMNTEAFF
TRBJ2-5 | - | - | TRBV20-1 | TGCAGTGCTAGAGATGGATCTAGAGTGCCGGAGACCCAGTACTTC | CSARDGSRVPETQYF
TRBJ2-2 | TRBD2 | - | TRBV29-1 | TGCAGCGTTCTGAAAAGGGGAGGGAACACCGGGGAGTTGTATTTT | CSVLKRGGNTGELYF
TRBJ2-2 | - | - | TRBV20-1 | TGCAGTGATAGAGGGGACATTGGGACCGGGGAACTGTTTTTT | CSDRGDIGTGELFF
TRBJ1-5 | - | - | TRBV29-1 | TGCAGCTTTATCAGTAATGGAAATCAGCCCCAGCATTTT | CSFISNGNQPQHF
TRBJ2-3 | - | - | TRBV5-1 | TGCGCCAGCAGCTTGGAGGGGCCGGCGGATACGCAGTATTTT | CASSLEGPADTQYF
TRBJ2-2 | - | few | TRBV29-1 | TGCAGCGTTGGACGGGGAGAGGGGGGAACAGGGGAGCTGTTTTTT | CSVGRGEGGTGELFF
TRBJ1-5 | - | - | TRBV6-5 | TGTGCCAGCAGTTATTCGGGGGGTAACCAGCACCAGCATTTT | CASSYSGGNQHQHF
TRBJ2-5 | - | - | TRBV6-6 | TGTGTCAGCAGTTTCGCAGAGGGGGATCAAGAGACCCTGTTCTTC | CVSSFAEGDQETLFF
TRBJ1-5 | - | - | TRBV10-1 | TGCGACGGGGCCTGGAGCGGGAATAAGCCCCAGCATTTT | CDGAWSGNKPQHF
TRBJ2-1 | - | - | TRBV6-1 | TGTGCCATCAGTGAGCGCGGGCGCGGCGATGAGCAGTTTTTC | CAISERGRGDEQFF
TRBJ2-1 | TRBD2 | many | TRBV20-1 | TGCGGTGCTAGAGATCAACGGACTAGATATGAGCAGTTCTTC | CGARDQRTRYEQFF
TRBJ2-1 | - | - | TRBV29-1 | TGCAGCGTTGCGGAAGGCCTCAGCTATGAGCAGTTCTTC | CSVAEGLSYEQFF
TRBJ2-3 | - | - | TRBV12-3/TRBV12-4 | TGTGCCAGCAGTTTTTGGGTCCCAAGCACAGATGCCCAGTATTTT | CASSFWVPSTDAQYF
TRBJ2-1 | - | - | TRBV11-1 | TGTGCCAGCAGCCCCACAAGGGTGATGGACAATGAGCAGTTCTTC | CASSPTRVMDNEQFF
TRBJ1-1 | TRBD1 | once | TRBV6-1 | TGTGCCAACAGTCCCGGGACAGGGAACACTGAAGTTTTCTTT | CANSPGTGNTEVFF
TRBJ2-1 | - | - | TRBV6-5 | TGTGCCAGCTGCTTCAGACTGGGCTCCTACGATGAGCAGTTCTTC | CASCFRLGSYDEQFF
TRBJ2-7 | - | - | TRBV29-1 | TGCAGCGTCGGACAGTCAATGACCTACGAGAAGTACTTC | CSVGQSMTYEKYF
TRBJ2-7 | - | - | TRBV20-1 | TGCAGTGCTAGACAACGGACACAGACTTCCTACGAGCAGTACTTC | CSARQRTQTSYEQYF
TRBJ2-3 | TRBD2 | - | TRBV29-1 | TGCAGTGTTGTCCCACTAGCGGGGAGGACAGATATACAGTATTTT | CSVVPLAGRTDIQYF
TRBJ2-2 | - | - | TRBV9 | TGTGCCAGTAGTGGTAAAGACACCGCGAACACCGGGGAGCTGTTTTTT | CASSGKDTANTGELFF
TRBJ1-2 | - | - | TRBV29-1 | TGCAGCGTTAGCAGGATGTTGGACTATGGCTACACCTTC | CSVSRMLDYGYTF
TRBJ1-1 | - | - | TRBV11-1 | TGTGCCAGCAGCTTAGCGTTGGGGGCTGGAGCTTTCTTT | CASSLALGAGAFF
TRBJ2-3 | TRBD2 | once | TRBV20-1 | TGCAGTAATAGGATAGCGGGAGATACGCTGTATTTT | CSNRIAGDTLYF
TRBJ2-5 | TRBD2 | - | TRBV10-3 | TGTGCCACCGGGACTAGCCCTCAGCAGACCCAGTACTTC | CATGTSPQQTQYF
TRBJ2-5 | - | once | TRBV2 | TGTGCCAGCAGTGGAGGAGAGGGGATCCAAGAGACCCAGTACTTC | CASSGGEGIQETQYF
TRBJ2-3 | - | - | TRBV20-1 | TGCTGTACCCAGGGGACGGGACCCGGAGATACGCAGTATTTT | CCTQGTGPGDTQYF
TRBJ2-2 | TRBD2 | - | TRBV6-5 | TGTGCCAGCAGTTACAGGACGTTAGCGGGAGGGACCACCAGGGAGATGTTTTTT | CASSYRTLAGGTTREMFF
TRBJ1-1 | - | - | TRBV6-5 | TGTGCCAGCAGTTACTCGAAAAAGGGGGGAACTGAAGCTTTCTTT | CASSYSKKGGTEAFF
TRBJ2-3 | TRBD2 | many | TRBV20-1 | TGCAGTGCTAAGCCGGGACTAGCGGGAAGAGATACGCAGTATTTT | CSAKPGLAGRDTQYF
TRBJ2-2 | - | - | TRBV6-5 | TGTGCCGGCAGTTACTCTACCCGTTACACCGGGGAGCTGTATTTT | CAGSYSTRYTGELYF
TRBJ1-5 | - | - | TRBV6-1 | TGTGCCAGCAGACGGGCTGGTGGCTGGTCCCAGCATTTT | CASRRAGGWSQHF
TRBJ1-2 | - | - | TRBV6-1 | TGTGCCAGAAGTTACGGGACATGGGATGGGTACACCTTC | CARSYGTWDGYTF
TRBJ2-7 | - | few | TRBV6-1 | TGTACCAGCAGTGAAGCAATTGGGACCGTAAGTTCCTACGAGCAGTACTTC | CTSSEAIGTVSSYEQYF
TRBJ1-2 | - | - | TRBV12-3/TRBV12-4 | TGTGCCAGCAGTTTATGGCCATATAACTATGGCTACACCTTC | CASSLWPYNYGYTF
TRBJ2-3 | - | - | TRBV20-1 | TGCAATGGTACAGGGTTGGACATAGATACGCAATATTTT | CNGTGLDIDTQYF
TRBJ2-4 | - | - | TRBV29-1 | TGCAGCGTTGAAGCCGAAGGAACTGGCGGCGAAAACATTCAATACTTC | CSVEAEGTGGENIQYF
TRBJ2-1 | TRBD2 | - | TRBV20-1 | TGCAGTGCTAGAATGACTAGCGGACTAAGGAATGAGCAGTTCTTC | CSARMTSGLRNEQFF
TRBJ2-5 | - | once | TRBV7-9 | TGTGCCGGCAGCCTATCGGCAGGAGGGGGTGAGACCCAGTACTTC | CAGSLSAGGGETQYF
TRBJ2-7 | TRBD2 | once | TRBV6-1 | TGTGCCAGCACCCTCGGACTAGCGGGAGGATGTGAGAAGTACTTC | CASTLGLAGGCEKYF
TRBJ1-5 | - | - | TRBV6-2/TRBV6-3 | TGTGGCAACAGTTCTGGTTATAGCAATCAGCCCCAGCATTTT | CGNSSGYSNQPQHF
TRBJ2-1 | - | few | TRBV5-5 | TGTGCCAGCATCTTGGCACTCCCGATGTGGGAGCAGTTCTTC | CASILALPMWEQFF
TRBJ1-6 | - | - | TRBV7-9 | TGTGCCAGCAGCTCAGTAGGGGGAGGTTCACCCCTCCACTTT | CASSSVGGGSPLHF